The rows below give T cell receptor beta chains drawn from one sample of a study of radiotherapy plus CTLA-4 blockade in lung cancer. The method was immunoSEQ multiplex PCR; TCRdb's version includes in-frame clones alone and lacks a portion of them. The sample comprises fewer than 100,000 clones, about 80% of which are singletons, and approximately 0.8% rests with the top ten. Sequenced material: peripheral blood, taken from a patient treated with radiotherapy plus ipilimumab. The receptor set was obtained from a human donor with non-small cell lung cancer who had stable disease on radiotherapy plus ipilimumab. Each CDR3 is given with its conserved first and last residue. Each record gives: clone size, D gene, CDR3 length, V gene, J gene, CDR3 DNA, CDR3 protein. A D gene is named only where the DNA matches it firmly. Some rows mark clone size as missing; the rest say once, few, many or name a class of expanded clone.

>-|TRBD2|17|TRBV4-1|TRBJ2-5
TGCGCCAGCAGCCAAGATCTTGGGACTAGTGGGGAAGAGACCCAGTACTTC
CASSQDLGTSGEETQYF
>few|-|12|TRBV18|TRBJ1-6
TGTGCCAGCTCACAGTATAATTCACCCCTCCACTTT
CASSQYNSPLHF
>-|-|17|TRBV7-8|TRBJ2-6
TGTGCCAGCAGCCCAAGGGGGGGATCCGATGGGGCCAACGTCCTGACTTTC
CASSPRGGSDGANVLTF
>-|-|15|TRBV5-1|TRBJ2-7
TGCGCCAGCAGCTGGGGGGTACAGGGATCCTACGAGCAGTACTTC
CASSWGVQGSYEQYF
>-|TRBD2|16|TRBV11-2|TRBJ2-7
TGTGCCAGCAGCTTAAGACTAGCGGGAGTGGGATACGAGCAGTACTTC
CASSLRLAGVGYEQYF
>-|TRBD2|16|TRBV28|TRBJ2-1
TGTGCCAGCAGTTTCCCCATAGCGGGGGGGCCATATGAGCAGTTCTTC
CASSFPIAGGPYEQFF
>-|-|15|TRBV2|TRBJ1-6
TGTGCCAGCAGTGAAGGTGGGCCCGCGACCTTGGCCCTCCACTTT
CASSEGGPATLALHF
>once|-|15|TRBV6-6|TRBJ2-7
TGTGCCAGCAGTTACTCAGTAGGAGTGGGGGTCGAGCAGTACTTC
CASSYSVGVGVEQYF
>-|TRBD2|17|TRBV5-1|TRBJ2-5
TGCGCCAGCAGCCCGGGACTAGCGGGGATAGAGCAAGAGACCCAGTACTTC
CASSPGLAGIEQETQYF
>-|-|16|TRBV27|TRBJ1-4
TGTGCCAGCAGTTTAAGCGGTTTTGCGGCTAATGAAAAACTGTTTTTT
CASSLSGFAANEKLFF
>-|-|13|TRBV5-1|TRBJ2-3
TGCGCCAGCAGCCTATCAAGCGGGGATACGCAGTATTTT
CASSLSSGDTQYF
>-|TRBD2|14|TRBV18|TRBJ2-7
TGTGCCAGCTCACCCCGGACTAGCGGCTACGAGCAGTACTTC
CASSPRTSGYEQYF
>-|-|16|TRBV21-1|TRBJ2-4
TGTGCCAGCAGCGAAGTTAGGCCCCTAGCCAAAAACATTCAGTACTTC
CASSEVRPLAKNIQYF
>few|-|13|TRBV2|TRBJ2-1
TGTGCCAGCAGTGTAAACACCTACAATGAGCAGTTCTTC
CASSVNTYNEQFF
>-|TRBD2|16|TRBV19|TRBJ2-3
TGTGCCAGCCGGACTAGCGGGACCTATAGCACAGATACGCAGTATTTT
CASRTSGTYSTDTQYF
>-|-|13|TRBV28|TRBJ1-5
TGTGCCAGCGGTCTCCTTAGCAATCAGCCCCAGCATTTT
CASGLLSNQPQHF
>-|-|14|TRBV14|TRBJ1-6
TGTGCCAGCAGCCTCCTCATCGGGGTCTCACCCCTCCACTTT
CASSLLIGVSPLHF
>-|-|11|TRBV11-2|TRBJ1-1
TGTGCCAGCAGCTTATACACTGAAGCTTTCTTT
CASSLYTEAFF
>-|-|13|TRBV29-1|TRBJ2-1
TGCAGCGTTGAAGGGCGGGGGCACGTCGATCAGTTCTTC
CSVEGRGHVDQFF
>-|-|12|TRBV19|TRBJ1-5
TGTGCCAGTAGACAGGGCTGGGAGCCCCAGCATTTT
CASRQGWEPQHF
>few|TRBD1|16|TRBV14|TRBJ2-1
TGTGCCAGCAGCGACCGGACAGGGTTAAAGGGCGATGAGCAGTTCTTC
CASSDRTGLKGDEQFF
>-|TRBD2|13|TRBV5-4|TRBJ2-1
TGTGCCAGCAGCTTCCCGGGGGGCAATGAGCAGTTCTTC
CASSFPGGNEQFF
>-|-|11|TRBV13|TRBJ1-3
TGTGCCAGCAGCTTAGCCGGGGCTCTATATTTT
CASSLAGALYF
>-|-|15|TRBV18|TRBJ2-2
TGTGCCAGCTCCGCATTCGAGGGGAACACCGGGGAGCTGTTTTTT
CASSAFEGNTGELFF
>-|-|15|TRBV5-1|TRBJ2-7
TGCGCCAGCAGCGTAACAGGCTTTACCTCCTACGAGCAGTACTTC
CASSVTGFTSYEQYF
>-|TRBD1|15|TRBV5-1|TRBJ2-7
TGCGCCAGCAGCTTGCGGCGACAGGGCTCCAGCGAGCAGTACTTC
CASSLRRQGSSEQYF
>-|-|10|TRBV10-3|TRBJ2-7
TGTGCCATCAGTGACGGCGAGCAGTACTTC
CAISDGEQYF
>-|-|15|TRBV7-9|TRBJ2-7
TGTGCCAGCAGCCAATCCAGGGTTTCCAACTACGAGCAGTACTTC
CASSQSRVSNYEQYF
>medium-sized|-|15|TRBV5-8|TRBJ2-3
TGTGCCAGCGAGGCCGGGACTTCAAATTCAGATACGCAGTATTTT
CASEAGTSNSDTQYF
>-|TRBD2|14|TRBV6-1|TRBJ2-1
TGTGCCAGCAGTGGGACTAGCGGCTACAATGAGCAGTTCTTC
CASSGTSGYNEQFF
>-|-|16|TRBV11-1|TRBJ1-1
TGTGCCAGCAGCTTAGCGTTTGGGGGGAGAGGCACTGAAGCTTTCTTT
CASSLAFGGRGTEAFF
>-|-|15|TRBV19|TRBJ1-5
TGTGCCAGTAGTATAGATACAGGGAACTCTCAGCCCCAGCATTTT
CASSIDTGNSQPQHF
>-|TRBD1|14|TRBV6-1|TRBJ2-2
TGTGCCAGCACATCGACAGGGGAATCCGGGGAGCTGTTTTTT
CASTSTGESGELFF
>-|-|17|TRBV7-3|TRBJ2-1
TGTGCCAGCAGCGGTCCCCCTTGGGAGCGCGCCTACAATGAGCAGTTCTTC
CASSGPPWERAYNEQFF
>once|TRBD2|16|TRBV11-2|TRBJ2-3
TGTGCCAGCAGTTTCGATCTAGCGGGGGGGCAGCGGACGCAGTATTTT
CASSFDLAGGQRTQYF
>once|-|17|TRBV5-5|TRBJ2-7
TGTGCCAGCAGCTTGGGGGCACCGGACCGGGGACTCTACGAGCAGTACTTC
CASSLGAPDRGLYEQYF
>-|-|13|TRBV2|TRBJ2-3
TGTGCCAGCTCTCAAGGGGGGGGAGATACGCAGTATTTT
CASSQGGGDTQYF
>-|TRBD1|16|TRBV4-1|TRBJ2-4
TGCGCCAGCAGCTCCCGGACAGGGGGTACAGTAAACATTCAGTACTTC
CASSSRTGGTVNIQYF
>-|-|14|TRBV5-1|TRBJ1-4
TGCGCCAGCAGCTTGAAGGGAAACCGAGAAAAACTGTTTTTT
CASSLKGNREKLFF
>-|TRBD2|17|TRBV10-2|TRBJ2-2
TGCGCCAGCAGTTGGACTAGCGGGGGTGCGAACACCGGGGAGCTGTTTTTT
CASSWTSGGANTGELFF
>-|-|12|TRBV7-9|TRBJ2-3
TGTGCCAGCACCAGGGTCCCAGATACGCAGTATTTT
CASTRVPDTQYF
>once|TRBD2|15|TRBV5-1|TRBJ2-3
TGCGCCAGCAGCCCCCTGGGGGGGGATACAGATACGCAGTATTTT
CASSPLGGDTDTQYF